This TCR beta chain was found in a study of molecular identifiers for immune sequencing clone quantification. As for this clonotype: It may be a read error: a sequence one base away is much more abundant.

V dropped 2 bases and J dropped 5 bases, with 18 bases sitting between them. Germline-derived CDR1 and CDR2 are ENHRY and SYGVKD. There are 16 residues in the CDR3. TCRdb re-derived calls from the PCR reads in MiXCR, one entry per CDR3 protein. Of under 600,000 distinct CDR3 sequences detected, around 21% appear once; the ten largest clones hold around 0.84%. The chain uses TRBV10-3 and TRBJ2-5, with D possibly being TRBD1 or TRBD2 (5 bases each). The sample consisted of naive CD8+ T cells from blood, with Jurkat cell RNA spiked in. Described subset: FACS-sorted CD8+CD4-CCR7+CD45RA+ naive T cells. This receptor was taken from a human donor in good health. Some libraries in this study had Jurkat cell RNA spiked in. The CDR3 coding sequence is TGTGCCATCAGTGAGATCAACACCGAGGGGCATGAGACCCAGTACTTC. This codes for CAISEINTEGHETQYF.